This T cell receptor beta chain originates from a study of Graves' ophthalmopathy and Graves' hyperthyroidism. Whole-study context: The study drew peripheral blood at initial diagnosis, before any treatment.

This CDR3 has 15 residues. Looked up from germline, CDR1 is LNHDA and CDR2 is SQIVND (reference sequence). Trimming pared 8 bases from V and 8 bases from J, leaving 19 bases between. Diagnostic conclusions were grounded in clinical symptoms, serum thyroxine, TRAb, thyroid ultrasound and orbital computed tomography. PBMCs were density-gradient isolated from about 9.6 ml fresh blood. Amplifying from RNA transcripts, the study obtained TCR beta CDR3 regions. HTBI primers primed a first-round RT-PCR, and a second-round multiplex PCR followed. TCRdb re-called the multiplex PCR reads through MiXCR, storing one row per CDR3 protein. The sample comprises some 39,000 distinct CDR3 sequences, 45% to 55% of which are singletons, and approximately 24% rests with the top ten.

The receptor was derived from an adult woman with stable Graves' hyperthyroidism. Sample: peripheral blood. The J gene is TRBJ2-6, the V gene TRBV19, with no clear D. The CDR3 loop is CASAVGPLESNVLTF. The CDR3 DNA is TGTGCCAGTGCAGTAGGTCCCCTGGAGTCCAACGTCCTGACTTTC.